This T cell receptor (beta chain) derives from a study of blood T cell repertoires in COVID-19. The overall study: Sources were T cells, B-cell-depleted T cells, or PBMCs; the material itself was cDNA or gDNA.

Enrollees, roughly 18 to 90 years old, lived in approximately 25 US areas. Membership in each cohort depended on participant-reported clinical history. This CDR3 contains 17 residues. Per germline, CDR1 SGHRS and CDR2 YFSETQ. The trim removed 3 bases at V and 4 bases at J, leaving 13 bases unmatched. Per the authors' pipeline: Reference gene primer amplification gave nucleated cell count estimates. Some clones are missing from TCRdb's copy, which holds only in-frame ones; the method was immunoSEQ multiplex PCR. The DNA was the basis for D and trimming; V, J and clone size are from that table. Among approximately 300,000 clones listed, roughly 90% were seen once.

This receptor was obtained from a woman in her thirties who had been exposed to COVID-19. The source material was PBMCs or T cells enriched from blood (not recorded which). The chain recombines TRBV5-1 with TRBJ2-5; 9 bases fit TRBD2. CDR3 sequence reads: CASSSMFGGGAGETQYF. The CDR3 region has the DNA TGCGCCAGCAGCTCGATGTTCGGCGGGGGGGCCGGAGAGACCCAGTACTTC.